The 15 T cell receptor beta chains reported below all come from one sample, sequenced in a study of blood T cell repertoires in COVID-19. Profiled with immunoSEQ multiplex PCR; TCRdb holds only in-frame clones, not every one. The data contain tens of thousands of clones, 82% of them singletons. Sequenced sample: peripheral blood. These receptors were collected from a woman aged 60-70 years with acute or convalescent COVID-19.

This clone was observed a handful of times. This chain connects TRBV3-1 (or the pseudogene TRBV3-2) to TRBJ1-5; 7 bases are a match to TRBD1. This CDR3 comprises 15 residues. Germline assignment: CDR1 LGHDT and CDR2 YNNKEL (reference sequence). J gave up 6 bases and V 1 base, and 6 bases lay outside the gene matches. The chain's CDR3 is CASSQGQGPFQPQHF. The DNA of the CDR3 is TGTGCCAGCAGCCAAGGACAGGGTCCCTTTCAGCCCCAGCATTTT.

This rearrangement joins TRBV6-6 to TRBJ2-2; TRBD2 aligns across 13 bases. V shed 5 bases, J shed 6 bases, and the junction held 9 bases outside the gene matches. Germline V gene lookup returns CDR1 MNHNY and CDR2 SVGAGI (reference sequence). The CDR3 sequence is 17 residues long. The CDR3 nucleotides read TGTGCCAGCAGTCCAACTAGCGGGAGGGCCACTTCCGGGGAGCTGTTTTTT. Translated: CASSPTSGRATSGELFF.

The genes are TRBV20-1 and TRBJ2-7; 7 nucleotides match TRBD2. V gave up 3 bases and J gave up 7 bases; unmatched junction bases: 9. The CDR3 runs to 13 residues. CDR1 is DFQATT, CDR2 SNEGSKA, per germline (reference sequence). The CDR3 here is CSASPSGEAEQYF. For the CDR3, the DNA is TGCAGTGCTAGTCCGAGCGGGGAGGCAGAGCAGTACTTC.

This rearrangement joins TRBV28 to TRBJ2-7, with 12 nucleotides matching TRBD1. Germline CDR1 MDHEN, CDR2 SYDVKM. CDR3 size: 15 residues. V gave up 4 bases and J gave up 4 bases; unmatched junction bases: 5. The CDR3 is CASSSPGQGAYEQYF. The CDR3 region has the DNA TGTGCCAGCAGTTCGCCGGGACAGGGGGCTTACGAGCAGTACTTC.

This chain connects TRBV6-5 to TRBJ2-7; perhaps TRBD2 as D (5 bases). Trimming took 6 bases from V and 4 from J, leaving 19 bases between them. CDR3 length: 15 residues. Germline loops: CDR1 MNHEY, CDR2 SVGAGI. Written as DNA, the CDR3 is TGTGCCAGCAGCGTCGACCAAGGGAGAATATACGAGCAGTACTTC. It is translated as CASSVDQGRIYEQYF.

The table lists this clone with a few counts. The V and J genes are TRBV21-1 and TRBJ1-5. TRBV21-1 is shown as a pseudogene. The CDR3 totals 16 residues. CDR3 DNA: TGTGCCAGCAGCACCAAGGTTAATGATCGGGATCAGCCCCAGCATTTT. Encoded protein: CASSTKVNDRDQPQHF.

The genes are TRBV19 and TRBJ1-2, with 8 bases aligning to TRBD1. This CDR3 contains 14 residues. Germline V gene sequence: CDR1 LNHDA, CDR2 SQIVND (reference sequence). V was pared by 5 bases and J by 4 bases, with 6 bases of the junction left unmatched. The CDR3 nucleotides are TGTGCCAGTAGTCGAGGGACAGGCCCCTATGGCTACACCTTC. Its protein product is CASSRGTGPYGYTF.

V gene TRBV10-2 combines with J gene TRBJ2-7; D not resolved. This CDR3 has 13 amino acids. Trimming pared 3 bases from V and 2 bases from J, leaving 8 bases between. From germline, CDR1 is WSHSY and CDR2 SAAADI. CDR3 DNA: TGCGCCAGCAGTGAAAGCACTACCTACGAGCAGTACTTC. Translating it yields CASSESTTYEQYF.

The table lists this clone with a count of one. V usage is TRBV5-6 and J usage is TRBJ1-2; a possible D gene is TRBD1 (5 bases). Germline assignment: CDR1 SGHDT and CDR2 YYEEEE. This CDR3 is built from 13 residues. V dropped 7 bases and J dropped 5 bases, with 15 bases sitting between them. The CDR3 nucleotides read TGTGCCAGCGGACGACAGTACTTATATGGCTACACCTTC. This sequence encodes CASGRQYLYGYTF.

The rearrangement joins TRBV27 to TRBJ2-6; TRBD2 agrees at 9 bases. In germline, CDR1 is MNHEY, CDR2 SMNVEV (reference sequence). CDR3 length equals 17 residues. Unmatched junction bases numbered 4, after V lost 0 bases and J lost 4 bases. CDR3 sequence (DNA): TGTGCCAGCAGTTTATCCCGCGGGAGGGCGGGGGCCAACGTCCTGACTTTC. Protein sequence: CASSLSRGRAGANVLTF. Complete variable domain (other parts from reference TRBV27 and TRBJ2-6): EAQVTQNPRYLITVTGKKLTVTCSQNMNHEYMSWYRQDPGLGLRQIYYSMNVEVTDKGDVPEGYKVSRKEKRNFPLILESPSPNQTSLYFCASSLSRGRAGANVLTFGAGSRLTVL.

The chain joins TRBV20-1 to TRBJ1-3; possibly TRBD1 for D (5 bases). CDR3 size: 14 residues. V was clipped by 3 bases and J by 9 bases, with 18 bases between them. Per germline, CDR1 DFQATT and CDR2 SNEGSKA (reference sequence). The CDR3 loop reads CSASTGTSLGTIYF. Here the CDR3 DNA reads TGCAGTGCTAGTACCGGGACTTCATTGGGCACCATATATTTT.

The rearrangement joins TRBV25-1 to TRBJ1-2, with D possibly TRBD1 on 5 matching bases. CDR3 length: 13 amino acids. Trimming took 4 bases from V and 8 from J, leaving 14 bases between them. CDR1 is MGHDK and CDR2 is SYGVNS in the germline V gene. CDR3 in amino acids: CASSAGGGFGYTF. The CDR3 DNA is TGTGCCAGCAGTGCCGGGGGGGGTTTCGGCTACACCTTC.

The chain couples TRBV5-1 to TRBJ1-2; TRBD1 might be the D (5 bases). This CDR3 has 13 residues. The V gene lost 5 bases and the J gene lost 2 bases, with 10 bases spanning the gap. Germline-derived CDR1 and CDR2 are SGHRS and YFSETQ. In nucleotides, the CDR3 is TGCGCCAGCAGAGCCACAGGCAACTATGGCTACACCTTC. It specifies CASRATGNYGYTF.

This clone was observed once. This chain uses TRBV7-2 with TRBJ2-1; maybe TRBD2 (6 bases). Germline lookup yields CDR1 SGHTA and CDR2 FQGNSA. The CDR3 contains 14 residues. Trimming took off 2 bases at V and 3 bases at J, with 8 bases between the two ends. In DNA, the CDR3 is TGTGCCAGCAGCTTATCCGGGAGCTACAATGAGCAGTTCTTC. Translated, it gives CASSLSGSYNEQFF.

This chain joins TRBV6-5 and TRBJ1-3, with a possible D match to TRBD1 (6 bases). The CDR3 sequence is 15 residues long. Trimming pared 7 bases from V and 0 bases from J, leaving 13 bases between. Germline CDR1 is MNHEY and CDR2 is SVGAGI. CDR3 sequence (DNA): TGTGCCAGCACCCGGACAGCGAGCTCTGGAAACACCATATATTTT. Its translation: CASTRTASSGNTIYF.